The entry that follows covers one TCR beta chain sequence. Its cognate antigen is unknown. The sample belongs to a study of T cells in Graves' hyperthyroidism and ophthalmopathy. Broader study findings: Most expanded thyroid clonotypes above 0.001 also appeared in blood. In simple terms, a model built on 13 V-J features told ophthalmopathy apart from stable hyperthyroidism.

Diagnoses rested on clinical symptoms, serum thyroxine and TRAb, thyroid ultrasound and orbital computed tomography. Template material for amplifying TCR beta CDR3 regions consisted of RNA transcripts. Initially, a first-round RT-PCR of the TCR CDR3 employed the HTBI primer set. One entry per CDR3 protein results from TCRdb running MiXCR on the multiplex PCR reads. The sample consists of roughly 500,000 distinct CDR3 sequences, about 46% of them appearing once. V lost 6 bases to trimming and J lost 5 bases; unmatched junction nucleotides: 6. Germline V gives CDR1 SEHNR, CDR2 FQNEAQ (reference sequence). This CDR3 region has 13 residues.

J is TRBJ2-7 and V is TRBV7-9; TRBD1 aligns across 8 bases. The receptor's source is an adult woman with Graves' disease, either hyperthyroidism or ophthalmopathy (not recorded which). Sequencing was done on a sample of peripheral blood or thyroid tissue (not recorded which). CDR3 sequence: CASRLDRGNEQYF. Here the CDR3 DNA reads TGTGCCAGCAGACTCGACAGGGGCAACGAGCAGTACTTC.